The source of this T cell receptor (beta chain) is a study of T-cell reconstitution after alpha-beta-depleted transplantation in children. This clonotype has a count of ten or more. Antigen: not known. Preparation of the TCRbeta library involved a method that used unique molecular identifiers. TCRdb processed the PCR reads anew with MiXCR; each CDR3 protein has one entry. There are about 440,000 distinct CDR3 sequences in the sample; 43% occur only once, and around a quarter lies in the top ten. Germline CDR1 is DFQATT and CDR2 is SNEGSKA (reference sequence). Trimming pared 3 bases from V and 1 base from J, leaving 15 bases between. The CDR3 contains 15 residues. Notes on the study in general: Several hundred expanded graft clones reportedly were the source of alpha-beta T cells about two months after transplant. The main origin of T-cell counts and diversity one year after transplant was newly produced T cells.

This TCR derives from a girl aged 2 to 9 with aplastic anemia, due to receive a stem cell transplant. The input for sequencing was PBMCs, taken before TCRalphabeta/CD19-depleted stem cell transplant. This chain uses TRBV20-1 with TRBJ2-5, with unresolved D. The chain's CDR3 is CSASSSVNPQETQYF. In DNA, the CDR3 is TGCAGTGCTAGTTCGAGCGTCAACCCCCAAGAGACCCAGTACTTC.